The 10 T cell receptor beta chains presented below share a single source sample, sequenced in a study of post-analysis software for immune sequencing data. Study-wide points: Relative to controls, patients had a few TRBV segments at higher frequency, with TRBV5-6, TRBV5-1 and TRBV20-1 among these.

TCR beta cDNA libraries included unique molecular identifiers. TCRdb used MiXCR to reprocess the PCR reads, holding one entry per CDR3 protein. Of about 820,000 distinct CDR3 sequences listed, roughly 50% are singletons. Their target antigens are unknown. Material for sequencing was blood. Receptor source: a girl aged 10 to 17 with multiple sclerosis.

The CDR3 reads CSVVTGIYEQYF. CDR3 in DNA: TGCAGCGTTGTGACAGGGATATACGAGCAGTACTTC. The chain combines TRBV29-1 with TRBJ2-7, with 7 bases identical to TRBD1. V was clipped by 4 bases and J by 4 bases; unmatched bases: 4. This CDR3 contains 12 residues. Germline V lookup: CDR1 SQVTM, CDR2 ANQGSEA.

The chain has TRBV20-1 and TRBJ1-2; TRBD1 matches 10 bases. CDR1 is DFQATT and CDR2 is SNEGSKA in the germline V gene (reference sequence). J was trimmed by 6 bases and V by 6 bases; bases with no gene match: 1. This CDR3 is built from 11 residues. CDR3 sequence: CSAGTGDGYTF. In nucleotides, the CDR3 is TGCAGTGCGGGGACAGGGGATGGCTACACCTTC.

V usage is TRBV5-1 and J usage is TRBJ2-1; 9 bases agree with TRBD2. This CDR3 region has 14 residues. CDR1 SGHRS and CDR2 YFSETQ come from the germline V gene. Trimming removed 4 bases from V and 6 bases from J; junction bases left unmatched: 5. CDR3 DNA sequence: TGCGCCAGCAGCACGGGACTAGCTATCAATGAGCAGTTCTTC. Amino acids: CASSTGLAINEQFF.

Only a few counts were recorded for this clonotype. V usage is TRBV20-1 and J usage is TRBJ2-7, with D unresolved. The CDR3 consists of 13 residues. V was clipped by 2 bases and J by 6 bases, with 14 bases between them. The germline V gene encodes CDR1 DFQATT and CDR2 SNEGSKA (reference sequence). In DNA form, the CDR3 reads TGCAGTGCTAGAAACCGGATGTCTTCCGAGCAGTACTTC. It codes for CSARNRMSSEQYF.

The chain recombines TRBV14 with TRBJ2-7; 8 positions agree with TRBD2. This CDR3 contains 15 residues. Trimming at V came to 5 bases and at J to 1 base, leaving 7 bases not matched to a gene. Germline-derived CDR1 and CDR2 are SGHDN and FVKESK. The CDR3 sequence is CASSATGLDSYEQYF. Written as DNA, the CDR3 is TGTGCCAGCAGCGCTACGGGACTAGATTCCTACGAGCAGTACTTC.

The chain joins TRBV29-1 to TRBJ1-2, with D tentatively TRBD1 (6 bases). V lost 4 bases and J 4 bases, leaving 16 bases between the germline ends. The germline V gene encodes CDR1 SQVTM and CDR2 ANQGSEA. This CDR3 spans 14 amino acids. The CDR3 spells CSVVARGLGYGYTF. As DNA, the CDR3 is TGCAGCGTTGTGGCCAGGGGTCTAGGCTATGGCTACACCTTC.

This chain links TRBV29-1 with TRBJ1-1; 10 positions agree with TRBD1. V lost 8 bases and J lost 3; bases outside the gene matches: 6. The CDR3 has 13 residues. Germline V gene lookup returns CDR1 SQVTM and CDR2 ANQGSEA. The CDR3 bases are TGCAGCTCCCGACAGGGGGCGGACACTGAAGCTTTCTTT. Its translation is CSSRQGADTEAFF.

The table lists this clonotype with a few counts. This chain links TRBV7-9 with TRBJ2-5; 9 bases align to TRBD1. This CDR3 has 17 residues. V was clipped by 5 bases and J by 2 bases; unmatched bases: 12. In germline, CDR1 is SEHNR, CDR2 FQNEAQ (reference sequence). DNA for the CDR3: TGTGCCAGCAGCCGACGAGTGGACAGGGGCGTACAAGAGACCCAGTACTTC. It encodes CASSRRVDRGVQETQYF.

This sequence joins TRBV6-5 and TRBJ2-7; D possibly corresponds to TRBD2 (6 bases). The CDR3 extends over 14 amino acids. Trimming took 6 bases from V and 3 from J, leaving 15 bases between them. Per the germline V gene, CDR1 is MNHEY and CDR2 is SVGAGI. The CDR3 sequence: CASRYGGVGYEQYF. Here the CDR3 DNA reads TGTGCCAGCAGGTACGGAGGGGTCGGCTACGAGCAGTACTTC.

The rearrangement links TRBV29-1 to TRBJ1-2; tentatively, D is TRBD1 (5 bases). V was clipped by 3 bases and J by 2 bases, with 10 bases between them. CDR1 and CDR2 from the germline V gene are SQVTM and ANQGSEA. The CDR3 runs 13 residues. CDR3 loop: CSVEVAGNYGYTF. The CDR3 DNA sequence: TGCAGCGTTGAGGTGGCAGGGAACTATGGCTACACCTTC.